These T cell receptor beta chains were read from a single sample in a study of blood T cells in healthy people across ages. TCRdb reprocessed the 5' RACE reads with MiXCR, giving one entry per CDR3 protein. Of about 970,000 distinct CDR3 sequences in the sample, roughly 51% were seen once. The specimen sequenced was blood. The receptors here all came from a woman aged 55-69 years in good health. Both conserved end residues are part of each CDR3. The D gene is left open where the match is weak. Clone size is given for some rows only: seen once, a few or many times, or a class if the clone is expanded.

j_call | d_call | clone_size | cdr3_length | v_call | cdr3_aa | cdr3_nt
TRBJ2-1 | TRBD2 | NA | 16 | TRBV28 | CASSWRGRGGNNEQFF | TGTGCCAGCAGTTGGAGGGGGCGGGGGGGCAACAATGAGCAGTTCTTC
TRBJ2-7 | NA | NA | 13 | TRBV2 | CAIPGAVPYEQYF | TGTGCCATTCCCGGGGCGGTGCCCTACGAGCAGTACTTC
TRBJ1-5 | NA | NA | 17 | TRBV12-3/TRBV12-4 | CASSLRWTYLIREPQHF | TGTGCCAGCAGTTTAAGGTGGACGTACTTAATCAGAGAGCCCCAGCATTTT
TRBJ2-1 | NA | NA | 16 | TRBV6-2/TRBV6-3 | CASSSLEGDTLNEQFF | TGTGCCAGCAGCTCCCTAGAAGGGGATACCCTCAATGAGCAGTTCTTC
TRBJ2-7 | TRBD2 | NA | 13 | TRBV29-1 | CSVGSSGYNEQYF | TGCAGCGTTGGGTCTAGCGGTTACAATGAGCAGTACTTC
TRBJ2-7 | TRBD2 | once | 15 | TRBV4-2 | CACSQGTSGTYEQYF | TGTGCCTGCAGCCAAGGGACTAGCGGAACCTACGAGCAGTACTTC
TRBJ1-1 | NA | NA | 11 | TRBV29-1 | CSVSRNTEAFF | TGCAGCGTTTCGCGGAACACTGAAGCTTTCTTT
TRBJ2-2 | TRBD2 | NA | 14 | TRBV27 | CASSLPGGTGELFF | TGTGCCAGCAGTTTACCCGGGGGGACCGGGGAGCTGTTTTTT
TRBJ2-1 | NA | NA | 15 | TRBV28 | CASSWGGARDNEQFF | TGTGCCAGCAGTTGGGGTGGAGCGCGAGACAATGAGCAGTTCTTC
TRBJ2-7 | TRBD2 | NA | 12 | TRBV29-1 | CSVEVSGVEQYF | TGCAGCGTTGAAGTTAGCGGGGTTGAGCAGTACTTC
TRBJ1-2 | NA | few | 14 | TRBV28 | CASSFRVPNYGYTF | TGTGCCAGCAGTTTCAGGGTACCTAACTATGGCTACACCTTC
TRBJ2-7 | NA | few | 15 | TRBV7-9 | CASSPAGVADYEQYF | TGTGCCAGCAGCCCCGCCGGGGTAGCGGACTACGAGCAGTACTTC
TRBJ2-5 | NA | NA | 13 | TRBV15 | CATAEYTQETQYF | TGTGCCACCGCTGAATACACGCAAGAGACCCAGTACTTC
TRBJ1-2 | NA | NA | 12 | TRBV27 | CASTPGGGGYTF | TGTGCCAGCACCCCTGGCGGGGGGGGCTACACCTTC
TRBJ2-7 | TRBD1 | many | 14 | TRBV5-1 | CASSIDRESYEQYF | TGCGCCAGCAGCATAGACAGGGAGTCCTACGAGCAGTACTTC
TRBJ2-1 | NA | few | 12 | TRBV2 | CASSNGRGEQFF | TGTGCCAGCAGCAATGGCCGGGGCGAGCAGTTCTTC
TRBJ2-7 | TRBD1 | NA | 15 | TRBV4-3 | CASSQTGVGYNEQYF | TGCGCCAGCAGCCAAACAGGGGTGGGCTACAATGAGCAGTACTTC
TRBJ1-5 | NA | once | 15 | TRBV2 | CASSEEGTANQPQHF | TGTGCCAGCAGTGAAGAAGGGACCGCCAATCAGCCCCAGCATTTT
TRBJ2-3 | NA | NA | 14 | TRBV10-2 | CASSETLSTDTQYF | TGCGCCAGCAGTGAGACTTTAAGCACAGATACGCAGTATTTT
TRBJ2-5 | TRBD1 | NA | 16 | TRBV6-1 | CASSARTGLVQETQYF | TGTGCCAGCAGTGCTCGGACAGGGCTAGTTCAAGAGACCCAGTACTTC
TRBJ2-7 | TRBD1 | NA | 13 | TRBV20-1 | CSARQGATYEQYF | TGCAGTGCTAGACAGGGGGCGACCTACGAGCAGTACTTC
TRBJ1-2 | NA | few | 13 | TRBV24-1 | CATSDFGGRGYTF | TGTGCCACCAGTGATTTTGGGGGCAGGGGCTACACCTTC
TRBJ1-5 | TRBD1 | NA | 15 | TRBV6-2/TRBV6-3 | CASSSDRATSQPQHF | TGTGCCAGCAGTTCGGACAGGGCAACAAGTCAGCCCCAGCATTTT
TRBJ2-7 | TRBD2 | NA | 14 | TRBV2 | CASRGLASVYEQYF | TGTGCCAGCAGGGGACTAGCATCAGTCTACGAGCAGTACTTC
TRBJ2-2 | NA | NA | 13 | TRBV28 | CASRRWEQGELFF | TGTGCCAGCAGAAGGTGGGAGCAGGGAGAGCTGTTTTTT
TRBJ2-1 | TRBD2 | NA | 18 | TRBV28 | CAGTSLRLAGGVGSEQFF | TGTGCCGGCACCTCCCTCCGGCTAGCGGGCGGCGTAGGGAGTGAGCAGTTCTTC
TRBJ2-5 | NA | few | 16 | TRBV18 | CASSPPQGQIQETQYF | TGTGCCAGCTCACCACCTCAGGGACAAATCCAAGAGACCCAGTACTTC
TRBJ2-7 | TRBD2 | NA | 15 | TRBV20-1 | CSARVPGGPWDEQYF | TGCAGTGCTAGAGTTCCGGGAGGGCCTTGGGACGAGCAGTACTTC
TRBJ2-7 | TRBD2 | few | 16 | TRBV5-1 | CASSPATSGRGDEQYF | TGCGCCAGCAGCCCAGCGACTAGCGGGAGGGGAGACGAGCAGTACTTC
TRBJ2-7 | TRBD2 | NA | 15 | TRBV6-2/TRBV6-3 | CASSLVGGPYNEQYF | TGTGCCAGCAGTTTGGTGGGAGGGCCCTACAATGAGCAGTACTTC
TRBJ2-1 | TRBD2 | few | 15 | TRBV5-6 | CASSLELAGVGEQFF | TGTGCCAGCAGCTTGGAGCTAGCGGGAGTTGGGGAGCAGTTCTTC
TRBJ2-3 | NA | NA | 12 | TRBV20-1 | CSARWNTDTQYF | TGCAGTGCTAGATGGAACACAGATACGCAGTATTTT
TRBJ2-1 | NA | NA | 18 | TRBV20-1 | CSARDVRVVSPGYNEQFF | TGCAGTGCTAGAGATGTCCGGGTTGTGTCCCCCGGGTACAATGAGCAGTTCTTC
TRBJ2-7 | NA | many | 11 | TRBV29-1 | CSVEVFHEQYF | TGCAGCGTTGAAGTTTTCCACGAGCAGTACTTC
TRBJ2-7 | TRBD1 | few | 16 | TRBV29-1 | CSVDMSRGQGTDEQYF | TGCAGCGTGGACATGTCCCGAGGACAGGGTACGGACGAGCAGTACTTC
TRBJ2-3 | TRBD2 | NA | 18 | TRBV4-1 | CASSQEEGRGRGGDTQYF | TGCGCCAGCAGCCAAGAAGAGGGTCGGGGACGCGGGGGAGATACGCAGTATTTT
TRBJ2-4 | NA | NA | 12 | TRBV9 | CASSGLEDTQYF | TGTGCCAGCAGCGGCTTAGAGGACACCCAGTACTTC
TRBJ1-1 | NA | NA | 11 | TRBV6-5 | CASRRDTEAFF | TGTGCCAGCAGACGAGACACTGAAGCTTTCTTT
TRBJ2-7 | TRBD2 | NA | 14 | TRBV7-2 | CASSLVGRSHEQYF | TGTGCCAGCAGCTTAGTCGGGAGGAGCCACGAGCAGTACTTC
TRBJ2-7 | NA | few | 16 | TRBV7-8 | CASSLASPAQRYEQYF | TGTGCCAGCAGCTTAGCGTCCCCAGCTCAGCGGTACGAGCAGTACTTC
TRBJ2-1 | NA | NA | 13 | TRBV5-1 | CASSVEGKYEQFF | TGCGCCAGCAGCGTCGAGGGGAAGTACGAGCAGTTCTTC
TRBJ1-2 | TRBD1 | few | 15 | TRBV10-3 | CAISGYRDSNYGYTF | TGTGCCATCAGTGGGTACCGGGACAGCAACTATGGCTACACCTTC
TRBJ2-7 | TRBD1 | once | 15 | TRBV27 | CAGSLSWDRVHEQYF | TGTGCCGGCAGTTTATCGTGGGACAGGGTACACGAGCAGTACTTC
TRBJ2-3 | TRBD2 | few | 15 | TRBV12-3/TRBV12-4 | CASSYEAGGRDTQYF | TGTGCCAGCAGTTACGAGGCGGGAGGGCGAGATACGCAGTATTTT
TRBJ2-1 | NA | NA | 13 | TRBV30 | CAWKGGVVDEQFF | TGTGCCTGGAAGGGGGGAGTGGTAGATGAGCAGTTCTTC
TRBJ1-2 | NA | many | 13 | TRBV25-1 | CASSESGSYGYTF | TGTGCCAGCAGTGAATCCGGGAGCTATGGCTACACCTTC
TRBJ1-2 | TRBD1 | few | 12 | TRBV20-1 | CSARDQGGGYTF | TGCAGTGCTAGAGATCAGGGGGGTGGCTACACCTTC
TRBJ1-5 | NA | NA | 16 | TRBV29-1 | CSVALSRTAGNQPQHF | TGCAGCGTTGCCCTTTCACGGACCGCGGGGAATCAGCCCCAGCATTTT